One and the same sample provided the 3 T cell receptor beta chains below, sequenced in a study of neoadjuvant nivolumab and ipilimumab in lung cancer. Profiled with immunoSEQ multiplex PCR; TCRdb holds only in-frame clones, not every one. Counted here are under 35,000 clones, over 75% occurring once; the ten biggest clones make up approximately 5%. Sequencing used peripheral blood, obtained after neoadjuvant nivolumab, alone or with ipilimumab, at or shortly before surgery. The receptor set was obtained from an adult with non-small cell lung cancer.

The chain couples TRBV5-1 to TRBJ2-5, with D unresolved. Looked up from germline, CDR1 is SGHRS and CDR2 is YFSETQ. This CDR3 spans 13 amino acids. V lost 4 bases and J 5 bases, leaving 12 bases between the germline ends. The DNA of the CDR3 is TGCGCCAGCAGCGGCATGGGTAGGGAGACCCAGTACTTC. This codes for CASSGMGRETQYF.

This clone has a single count. The genes are TRBV5-1 and TRBJ2-2; 9 bases agree with TRBD1. Germline V CDR1 and CDR2: SGHRS, YFSETQ. V was pared by 0 bases and J by 0 bases, with 12 bases of the junction left unmatched. The CDR3 is 20 amino acids. The CDR3 region has the DNA TGCGCCAGCAGCTTGGCCAGTAGGACAGGGGTTTTGTCGAACACCGGGGAGCTGTTTTTT. The encoded protein is CASSLASRTGVLSNTGELFF.

The rearrangement joins TRBV25-1 to TRBJ2-2, with no clear D. Trimming left V 1 base short and J 4 bases short, with 7 bases between. Germline V gives CDR1 MGHDK, CDR2 SYGVNS. This CDR3 comprises 14 residues. As DNA, the CDR3 is TGTGCCAGCAGTGAATGGCAGAGCACCGGGGAGCTGTTTTTT. Translated, it gives CASSEWQSTGELFF.